These T cell receptor beta chains were read from a single sample in a study of molecular identifiers for immune sequencing clone quantification. In TCRdb, the PCR reads were re-called with MiXCR into one record per CDR3 protein. Of about 640,000 distinct CDR3 sequences in the sample, about 20% were seen once. Input material: naive CD8+ T cells from blood, with Jurkat cell RNA spiked in. The source is a human donor in good health. Some libraries in this study had Jurkat cell RNA spiked in. The CDR3 runs from the conserved cysteine through the conserved F or W. The D gene is left open where the match is weak. A clone size is listed for some rows: how often the clone was seen (once, few, many), or a class if it is expanded.

d_gene,v_gene,j_gene,abundance,CDR3aa,CDR3nt
.,TRBV20-1,TRBJ2-7,many,CSATALGYEQYF,TGCAGTGCCACAGCCCTTGGTTACGAGCAGTACTTC
.,TRBV4-1,TRBJ1-2,many,CASSQENPGSGYGYTF,TGCGCCAGCAGCCAAGAGAATCCAGGGTCAGGCTATGGCTACACCTTC
.,TRBV10-3,TRBJ2-1,few,CAISEQSSYNEQFF,TGTGCCATCAGTGAGCAGAGCTCCTACAATGAGCAGTTCTTC
TRBD1,TRBV9,TRBJ2-3,many,CASSGWTGSADTQYF,TGTGCCAGCAGCGGGTGGACAGGGAGCGCAGATACGCAGTATTTT
TRBD2,TRBV5-5,TRBJ2-2,.,CASSLAVASGSNTGELFF,TGTGCCAGCAGCTTGGCGGTAGCTAGCGGGTCGAACACCGGGGAGCTGTTTTTT
.,TRBV7-3,TRBJ2-1,.,CASSALAGVGNEQFF,TGTGCCAGCAGCGCCCTAGCTGGGGTAGGCAATGAGCAGTTCTTC
.,TRBV29-1,TRBJ2-1,many,CSADTISNYNEQFF,TGCAGCGCCGACACTATCTCGAACTACAATGAGCAGTTCTTC
.,TRBV27,TRBJ2-7,many,CASRLEGGEQYF,TGTGCCAGCAGACTAGAAGGTGGGGAGCAGTACTTC
.,TRBV20-1,TRBJ2-3,.,CSATDEGDTQYF,TGCAGTGCAACGGACGAAGGGGATACGCAGTATTTT
.,TRBV25-1,TRBJ1-1,.,CASSEPRFGGQAFF,TGTGCCAGCAGTGAGCCCCGGTTCGGGGGGCAGGCTTTCTTT
TRBD2,TRBV11-3,TRBJ2-3,few,CASSPGLANTDTQYF,TGTGCCAGCAGCCCGGGACTAGCGAACACAGATACGCAGTATTTT
.,TRBV7-9,TRBJ2-3,.,CASSSIEWAFRDTQYF,TGTGCCAGCAGCTCCATAGAGTGGGCGTTTCGAGATACGCAGTATTTT
TRBD1,TRBV7-9,TRBJ1-4,many,CASSLGQGEEKLFF,TGTGCCAGCAGCTTAGGGCAGGGGGAAGAAAAACTGTTTTTT
TRBD2,TRBV4-1,TRBJ2-1,once,CASSQWLAGASYNEQFF,TGCGCCAGCAGCCAATGGCTAGCGGGGGCGAGCTACAATGAGCAGTTCTTC
TRBD1,TRBV7-8,TRBJ1-1,many,CASSLWTGLASNTEAFF,TGTGCCAGCAGCTTATGGACAGGGCTAGCTTCGAACACTGAAGCTTTCTTT
.,TRBV30,TRBJ1-1,few,CAWSVGVMNTEAFF,TGTGCCTGGAGTGTCGGGGTAATGAACACTGAAGCTTTCTTT